This TCR beta chain was retrieved from a study of control samples from healthy donors and cancer patients. Some clones are missing from TCRdb's copy, which holds only in-frame ones; the method was immunoSEQ multiplex PCR. The sample has about 90,000 clones, just over 90% seen once. The CDR3 is 16 amino acids. Germline V CDR1 and CDR2: SNHLY, FYNNEI. V gave up 4 bases and J gave up 5 bases; unmatched junction bases: 11. This rearrangement joins TRBV2 to TRBJ2-5; TRBD1 agrees at 9 bases. The clonotype originates from a woman aged 18-29 years in good health. The sequenced material came from blood. CDR3 bases: TGTGCCAGCAGTGGTCCCGGGACAGGGACGGTCGAGACCCAGTACTTC. Translating gives CASSGPGTGTVETQYF.